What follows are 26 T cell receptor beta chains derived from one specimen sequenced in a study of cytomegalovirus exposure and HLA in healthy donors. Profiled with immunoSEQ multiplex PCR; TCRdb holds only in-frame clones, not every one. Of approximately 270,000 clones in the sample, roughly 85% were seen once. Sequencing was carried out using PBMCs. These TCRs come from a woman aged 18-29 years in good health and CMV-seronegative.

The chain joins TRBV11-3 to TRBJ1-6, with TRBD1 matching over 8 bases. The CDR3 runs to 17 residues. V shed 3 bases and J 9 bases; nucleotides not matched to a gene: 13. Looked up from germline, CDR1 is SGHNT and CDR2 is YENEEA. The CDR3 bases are TGTGCCAGCAGCTTCTGGGGCCAGGGGGCGCCTGGTTCACCCCTCCACTTT. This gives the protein CASSFWGQGAPGSPLHF. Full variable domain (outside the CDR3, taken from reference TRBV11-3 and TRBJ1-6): EAGVVQSPRYKIIEKKQPVAFWCNPISGHNTLYWYLQNLGQGPELLIRYENEEAVDDSQLPKDRFSAERLKGVDSTLKIQPAELGDSAVYLCASSFWGQGAPGSPLHFGNGTRLTVT.

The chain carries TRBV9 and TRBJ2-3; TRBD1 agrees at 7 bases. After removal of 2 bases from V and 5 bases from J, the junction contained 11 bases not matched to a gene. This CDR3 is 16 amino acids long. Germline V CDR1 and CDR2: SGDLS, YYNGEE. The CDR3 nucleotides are TGTGCCAGCAGCGTGAGGGACAGCGCTCGGGGAGATACGCAGTATTTT. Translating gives CASSVRDSARGDTQYF. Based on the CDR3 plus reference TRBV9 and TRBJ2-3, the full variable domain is DSGVTQTPKHLITATGQRVTLRCSPRSGDLSVYWYQQSLDQGLQFLIQYYNGEERAKGNILERFSAQQFPDLHSELNLSSLELGDSALYFCASSVRDSARGDTQYFGPGTRLTVL.

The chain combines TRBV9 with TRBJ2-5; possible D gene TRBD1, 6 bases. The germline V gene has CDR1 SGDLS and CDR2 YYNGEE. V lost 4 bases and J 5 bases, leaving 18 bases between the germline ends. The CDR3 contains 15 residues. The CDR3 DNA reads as TGTGCCAGCAGCCCTCGGCCAGGGGTGGTGGAGACCCAGTACTTC. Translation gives CASSPRPGVVETQYF.

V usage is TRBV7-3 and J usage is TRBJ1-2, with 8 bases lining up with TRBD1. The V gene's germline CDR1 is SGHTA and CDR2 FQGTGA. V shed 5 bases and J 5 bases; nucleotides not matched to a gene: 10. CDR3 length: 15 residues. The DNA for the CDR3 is TGTGCCAGCAGCCTCCGACGACAGGGGATGTATGGCTACACCTTC. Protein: CASSLRRQGMYGYTF.

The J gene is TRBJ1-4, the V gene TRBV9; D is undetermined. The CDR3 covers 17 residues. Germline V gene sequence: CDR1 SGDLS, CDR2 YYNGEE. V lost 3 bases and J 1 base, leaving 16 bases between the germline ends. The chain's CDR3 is CASSDYKVTQTNEKLFF. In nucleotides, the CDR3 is TGTGCCAGCAGCGACTACAAGGTTACACAAACTAATGAAAAACTGTTTTTT. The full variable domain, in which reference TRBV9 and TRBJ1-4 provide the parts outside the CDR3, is DSGVTQTPKHLITATGQRVTLRCSPRSGDLSVYWYQQSLDQGLQFLIQYYNGEERAKGNILERFSAQQFPDLHSELNLSSLELGDSALYFCASSDYKVTQTNEKLFFGSGTQLSVL.

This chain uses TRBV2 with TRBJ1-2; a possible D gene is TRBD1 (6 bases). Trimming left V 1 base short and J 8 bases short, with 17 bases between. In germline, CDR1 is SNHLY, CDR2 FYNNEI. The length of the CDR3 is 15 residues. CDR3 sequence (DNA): TGTGCCAGCAGTGAAGGAGGACAGTGGGGGCTAGGCTACACCTTC. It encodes CASSEGGQWGLGYTF.

The CDR3 protein is CSVASEREVRDTQYF. The DNA of the CDR3 is TGCAGCGTGGCGTCTGAGCGGGAGGTGAGAGATACGCAGTATTTT. The chain carries TRBV29-1 and TRBJ2-3; 9 positions agree with TRBD2. V lost 6 bases to trimming and J lost 5 bases; unmatched junction nucleotides: 12. This CDR3 has 15 amino acids. Germline CDR1 and CDR2: SQVTM and ANQGSEA.

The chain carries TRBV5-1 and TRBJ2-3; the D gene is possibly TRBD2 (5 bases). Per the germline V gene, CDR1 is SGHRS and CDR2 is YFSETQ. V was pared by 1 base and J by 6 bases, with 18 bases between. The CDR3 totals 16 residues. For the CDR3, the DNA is TGCGCCAGCAGCTTGACTCGGGGTCGCGGAGGCGATACGCAGTATTTT. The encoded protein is CASSLTRGRGGDTQYF.

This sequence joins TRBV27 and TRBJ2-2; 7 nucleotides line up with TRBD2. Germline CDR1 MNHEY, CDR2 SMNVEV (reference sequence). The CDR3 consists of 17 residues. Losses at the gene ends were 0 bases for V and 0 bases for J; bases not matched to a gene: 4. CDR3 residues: CASSLSDLAANTGELFF. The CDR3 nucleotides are TGTGCCAGCAGTTTATCGGATCTAGCGGCGAACACCGGGGAGCTGTTTTTT.

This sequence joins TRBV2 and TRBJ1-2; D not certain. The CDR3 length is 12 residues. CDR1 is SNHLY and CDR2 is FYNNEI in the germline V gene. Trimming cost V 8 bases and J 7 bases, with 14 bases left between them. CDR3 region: CASDKIRFGYTF. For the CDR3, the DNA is TGTGCCAGCGACAAAATTAGATTTGGCTACACCTTC.

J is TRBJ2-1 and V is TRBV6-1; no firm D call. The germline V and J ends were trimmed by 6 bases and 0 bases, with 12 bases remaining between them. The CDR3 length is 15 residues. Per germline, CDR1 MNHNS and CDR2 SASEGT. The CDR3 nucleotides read TGTGCCAGCAGGATTCACTCCCCCTCCTACAATGAGCAGTTCTTC. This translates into CASRIHSPSYNEQFF.

The CDR3 nucleotides read TGCGCCAGCCCCTTCGGGACAGGGGGCTTTATGCGCCGTTCACCCCTCCACTTT. Translation gives CASPFGTGGFMRRSPLHF. The rearrangement links TRBV5-1 to TRBJ1-6; 12 bases map to TRBD1. The V gene's germline CDR1 is SGHRS and CDR2 YFSETQ. J was trimmed by 9 bases and V by 7 bases; bases with no gene match: 17. There are 18 residues in the CDR3.

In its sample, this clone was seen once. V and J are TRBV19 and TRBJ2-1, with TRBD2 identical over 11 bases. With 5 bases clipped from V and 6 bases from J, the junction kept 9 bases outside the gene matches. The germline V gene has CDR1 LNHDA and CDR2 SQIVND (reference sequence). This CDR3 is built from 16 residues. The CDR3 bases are TGTGCCAGTAGTTCCGTGAGTAGCGGGAGGGGCAATGAGCAGTTCTTC. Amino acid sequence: CASSSVSSGRGNEQFF.

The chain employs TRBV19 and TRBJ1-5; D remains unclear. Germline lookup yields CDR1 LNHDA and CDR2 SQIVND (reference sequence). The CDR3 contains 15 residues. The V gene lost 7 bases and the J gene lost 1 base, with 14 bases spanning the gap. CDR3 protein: CASTTSEGSNQPQHF. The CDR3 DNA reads TGTGCCAGTACGACGAGTGAGGGCAGCAATCAGCCCCAGCATTTT.

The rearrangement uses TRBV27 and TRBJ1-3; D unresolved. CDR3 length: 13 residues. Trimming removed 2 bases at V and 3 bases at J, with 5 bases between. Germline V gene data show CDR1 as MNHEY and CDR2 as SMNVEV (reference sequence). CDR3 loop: CASSLVRGNTIYF. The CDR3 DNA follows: TGTGCCAGCAGTTTAGTTCGTGGAAACACCATATATTTT.

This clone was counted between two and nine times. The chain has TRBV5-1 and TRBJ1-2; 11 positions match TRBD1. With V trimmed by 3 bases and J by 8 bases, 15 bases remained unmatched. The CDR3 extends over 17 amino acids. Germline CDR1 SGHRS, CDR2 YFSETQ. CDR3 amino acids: CASSSFFTGTGGLGYTF. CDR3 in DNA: TGCGCCAGCAGCTCTTTTTTTACCGGGACAGGGGGGCTAGGCTACACCTTC.

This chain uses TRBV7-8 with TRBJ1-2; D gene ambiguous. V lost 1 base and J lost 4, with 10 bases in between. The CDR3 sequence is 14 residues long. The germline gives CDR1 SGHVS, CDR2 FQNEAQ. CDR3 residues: CASSLDAGLYGYTF. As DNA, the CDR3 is TGTGCCAGCAGCTTAGATGCAGGCCTCTATGGCTACACCTTC.

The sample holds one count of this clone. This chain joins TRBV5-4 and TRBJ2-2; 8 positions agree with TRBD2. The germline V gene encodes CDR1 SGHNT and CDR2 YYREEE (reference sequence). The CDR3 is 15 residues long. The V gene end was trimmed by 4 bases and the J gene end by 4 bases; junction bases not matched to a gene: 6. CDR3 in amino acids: CASSVQRGRTGELFF. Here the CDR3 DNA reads TGTGCCAGCAGCGTCCAGCGGGGGCGCACCGGGGAGCTGTTTTTT.

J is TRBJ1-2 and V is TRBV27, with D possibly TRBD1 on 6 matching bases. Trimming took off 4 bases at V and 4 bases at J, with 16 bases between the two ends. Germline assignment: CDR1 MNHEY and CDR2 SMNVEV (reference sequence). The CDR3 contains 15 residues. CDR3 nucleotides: TGTGCCAGCAGTTCCTTTGGGGGAGGGGGCTATGGCTACACCTTC. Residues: CASSSFGGGGYGYTF.

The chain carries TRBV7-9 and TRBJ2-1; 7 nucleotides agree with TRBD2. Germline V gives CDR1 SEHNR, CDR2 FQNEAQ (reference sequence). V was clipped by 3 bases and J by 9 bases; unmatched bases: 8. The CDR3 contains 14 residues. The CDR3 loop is CASSFSRGLVEQFF. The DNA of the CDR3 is TGTGCCAGCAGCTTTTCCCGAGGACTAGTTGAGCAGTTCTTC.

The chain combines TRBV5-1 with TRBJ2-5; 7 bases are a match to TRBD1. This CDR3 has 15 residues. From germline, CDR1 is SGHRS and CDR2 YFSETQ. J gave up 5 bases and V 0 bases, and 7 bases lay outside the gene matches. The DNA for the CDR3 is TGCGCCAGCAGCTTGGGGGGACAGTTTCAGGAGACCCAGTACTTC. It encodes CASSLGGQFQETQYF. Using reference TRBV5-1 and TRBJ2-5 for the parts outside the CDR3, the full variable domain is KAGVTQTPRYLIKTRGQQVTLSCSPISGHRSVSWYQQTPGQGLQFLFEYFSETQRNKGNFPGRFSGRQFSNSRSEMNVSTLELGDSALYLCASSLGGQFQETQYFGPGTRLLVL.

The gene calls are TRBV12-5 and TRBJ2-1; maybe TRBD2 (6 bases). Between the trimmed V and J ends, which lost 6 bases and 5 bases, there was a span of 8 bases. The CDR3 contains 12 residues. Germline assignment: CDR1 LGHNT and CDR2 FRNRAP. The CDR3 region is CASGLAHNEQFF. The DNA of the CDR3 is TGTGCTAGTGGACTAGCCCACAATGAGCAGTTCTTC.

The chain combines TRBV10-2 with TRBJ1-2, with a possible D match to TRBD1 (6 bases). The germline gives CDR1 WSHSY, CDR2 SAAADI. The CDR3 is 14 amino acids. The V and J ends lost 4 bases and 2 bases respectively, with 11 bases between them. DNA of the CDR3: TGCGCCAGCAGTGTAACGGGGGGCAACTATGGCTACACCTTC. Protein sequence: CASSVTGGNYGYTF.

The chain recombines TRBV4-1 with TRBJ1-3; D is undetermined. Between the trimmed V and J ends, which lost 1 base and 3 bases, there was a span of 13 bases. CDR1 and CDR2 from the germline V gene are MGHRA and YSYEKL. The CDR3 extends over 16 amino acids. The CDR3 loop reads CASSQVSMVGGNTIYF. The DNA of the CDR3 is TGCGCCAGCAGCCAAGTGTCTATGGTTGGTGGAAACACCATATATTTT.

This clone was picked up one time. The CDR3 spells CASSVTGEETQYF. CDR3 nucleotide sequence: TGTGCCAGCAGCGTGACAGGGGAAGAGACCCAGTACTTC. The chain has TRBV5-6 and TRBJ2-5; the match to TRBD1 covers 8 bases. Trimming at V came to 4 bases and at J to 3 bases, leaving 2 bases not matched to a gene. CDR1 is SGHDT and CDR2 is YYEEEE in the germline V gene. This CDR3 is 13 amino acids long.

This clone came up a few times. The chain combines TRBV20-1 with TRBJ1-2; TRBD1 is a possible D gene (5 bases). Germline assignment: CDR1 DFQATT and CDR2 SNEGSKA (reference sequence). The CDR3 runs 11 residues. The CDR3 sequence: CRARAAEGYTF. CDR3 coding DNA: TGCAGGGCCAGGGCCGCCGAGGGCTACACCTTC.